The 5 T cell receptor beta chains below all came from one sample that was sequenced in a study of cytomegalovirus exposure and HLA in healthy donors. Both 60 Vbeta primers and 13 Jbeta primers went into the PCR. Sequencing was performed with immunoSEQ multiplex PCR; in TCRdb, only in-frame clones are kept and a portion is missing. Counted here are roughly 120,000 clones, 65% to 80% occurring once; the ten biggest clones make up around 13%. The material sequenced was PBMCs. These receptors were obtained from a woman aged 60 to 75 in good health and CMV-seropositive.

The rearrangement uses TRBV11-2 and TRBJ1-1; 7 nucleotides agree with TRBD1. CDR3 size: 14 residues. Germline trimming cut 4 bases from V and 1 base from J; bases unmatched to any gene: 3. CDR1 and CDR2 (germline): SGHAT, FQNNGV. CDR3 in amino acids: CASSYHRGNTEAFF. The CDR3 nucleotides are TGTGCCAGCAGCTACCACAGGGGGAACACTGAAGCTTTCTTT.

The chain couples TRBV29-1 to TRBJ2-7, with D perhaps matching TRBD2 (5 bases). Germline V gives CDR1 SQVTM, CDR2 ANQGSEA. V gave up 4 bases and J gave up 4 bases, with 17 bases separating them. The CDR3 loop spans 14 amino acids. This chain's CDR3 is CSVGGRERPYEQYF. CDR3 DNA sequence: TGCAGCGTTGGAGGTAGGGAGCGGCCATACGAGCAGTACTTC.

In DNA, the CDR3 is TGCGCCAGCAGCCATTACAGGTTCTTGATGATTAATGAAAAACTGTTTTTT. Translated, it gives CASSHYRFLMINEKLFF. This chain connects TRBV4-1 to TRBJ1-4; a weak D match, TRBD1 (5 bases). Germline-derived CDR1 and CDR2 are MGHRA and YSYEKL. This CDR3 is 17 amino acids long. Trimming left V 3 bases short and J 4 bases short, with 18 bases between.

V and J are TRBV7-9 and TRBJ2-2, with D perhaps matching TRBD1 (6 bases). Germline V lookup: CDR1 SEHNR, CDR2 FQNEAQ (reference sequence). V was cut by 6 bases and J by 2 bases, with 13 bases left in between. The CDR3 sequence is 15 residues long. Here the CDR3 reads CASSPDRLNTGELFF. CDR3 bases: TGTGCCAGCAGTCCTGACAGGCTTAACACCGGGGAGCTGTTTTTT. Drawing the rest from reference TRBV7-9 and TRBJ2-2, the complete variable domain is DTGVSQNPRHKITKRGQNVTFRCDPISEHNRLYWYRQTLGQGPEFLTYFQNEAQLEKSRLLSDRFSAERPKGSFSTLEIQRTEQGDSAMYLCASSPDRLNTGELFFGEGSRLTVL.

The chain is built from TRBV5-1 and TRBJ1-2, with D maybe TRBD1 (5 bases). CDR1 is SGHRS and CDR2 is YFSETQ in the germline V gene. The V and J ends lost 0 bases and 7 bases respectively, with 13 bases between them. There are 14 residues in the CDR3. CDR3 residues: CASSLVAGRSGYTF. The CDR3 DNA is TGCGCCAGCAGCTTGGTCGCAGGGAGGAGTGGCTACACCTTC.